This T cell receptor beta chain was obtained from a study of blood T cells in healthy people across ages. It was with a sample-barcoded 5' primer and a J-beta primer mix that a second PCR of about 6 to 12 cycles was run. TCRdb used MiXCR to reprocess the 5' RACE reads, holding one entry per CDR3 protein. There are about 670,000 distinct CDR3 sequences in the sample; roughly two fifths occur only once, and 25% to 35% lies in the top ten. The CDR3 extends over 15 amino acids. Trimming at V came to 2 bases and at J to 6 bases, leaving 4 bases not matched to a gene. Germline CDR1 reads MNHEY; CDR2 reads SVGEGT.

Source material: blood. This chain joins TRBV6-2 or TRBV6-3 and TRBJ2-1, with TRBD2 matching over 10 bases. The source of this sequence is a man aged 80 or over in good health. The CDR3: CASSYLTSGSNEQFF. The CDR3 DNA is TGTGCCAGCAGTTACCTGACTAGCGGGTCCAATGAGCAGTTCTTC.